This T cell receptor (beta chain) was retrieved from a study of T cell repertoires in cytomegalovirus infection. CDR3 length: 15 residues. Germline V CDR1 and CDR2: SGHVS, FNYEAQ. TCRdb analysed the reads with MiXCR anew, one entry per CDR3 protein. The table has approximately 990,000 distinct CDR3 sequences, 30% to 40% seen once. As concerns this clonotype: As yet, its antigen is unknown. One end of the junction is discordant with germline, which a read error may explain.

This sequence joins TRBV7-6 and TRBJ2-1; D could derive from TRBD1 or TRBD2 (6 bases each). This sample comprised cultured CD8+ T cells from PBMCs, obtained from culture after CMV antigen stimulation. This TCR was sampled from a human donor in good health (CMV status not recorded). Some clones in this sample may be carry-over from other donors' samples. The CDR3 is CASSLLKGGYNEQFF. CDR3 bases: TGTGCTAGCAGCCTCCTAAAGGGGGGTTACAATGAGCAGTTCTTC.